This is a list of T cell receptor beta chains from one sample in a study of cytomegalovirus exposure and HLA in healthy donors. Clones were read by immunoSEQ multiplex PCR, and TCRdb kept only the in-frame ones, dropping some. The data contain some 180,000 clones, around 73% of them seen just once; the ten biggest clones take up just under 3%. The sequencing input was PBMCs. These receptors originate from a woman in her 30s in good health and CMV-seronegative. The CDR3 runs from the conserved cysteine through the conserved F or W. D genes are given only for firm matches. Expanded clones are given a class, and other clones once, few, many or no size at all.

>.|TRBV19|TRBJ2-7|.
CASSIQALDSEQYF
TGTGCCAGTAGTATCCAGGCTCTCGATAGCGAGCAGTACTTC
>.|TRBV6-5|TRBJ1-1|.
CASSYLQSGNTEAFF
TGTGCCAGCAGTTACCTCCAGTCGGGGAACACTGAAGCTTTCTTT
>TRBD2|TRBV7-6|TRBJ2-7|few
CASSRGPAGGFLEQYF
TGTGCCAGCAGCCGGGGGCCAGCGGGGGGCTTCTTGGAGCAGTACTTC
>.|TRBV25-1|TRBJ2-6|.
CATLGGSGANVLTF
TGTGCCACCTTGGGGGGCTCTGGGGCCAACGTCCTGACTTTC
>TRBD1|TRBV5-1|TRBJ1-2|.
CASSPGGYGYTF
TGCGCCAGCAGCCCAGGGGGTTATGGCTACACCTTC
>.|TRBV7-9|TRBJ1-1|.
CASSQGYGEAFF
TGTGCCAGCAGCCAGGGATATGGTGAAGCTTTCTTT
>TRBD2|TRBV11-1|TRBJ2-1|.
CASSRVGGGPYNEQFF
TGTGCCAGCTCCCGAGTGGGCGGGGGACCATACAATGAGCAGTTCTTC
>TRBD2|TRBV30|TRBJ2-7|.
CAWSGLAGPGEQYF
TGTGCCTGGAGTGGACTAGCGGGTCCAGGAGAGCAGTACTTC
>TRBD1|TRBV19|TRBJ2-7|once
CASRTQGAGSYEQYF
TGTGCCAGTAGGACCCAGGGGGCGGGATCCTACGAGCAGTACTTC
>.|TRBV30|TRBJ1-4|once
CAWSVKGRATNEKLFF
TGTGCCTGGAGTGTTAAGGGCAGGGCGACTAATGAAAAACTGTTTTTT
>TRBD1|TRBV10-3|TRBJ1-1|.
CAISDTGTGYRYTEAFF
TGTGCCATCAGTGACACCGGGACAGGGTACAGGTACACTGAAGCTTTCTTT
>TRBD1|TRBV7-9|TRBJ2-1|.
CASSFYGTGRRNEQFF
TGTGCCAGCAGCTTTTACGGGACAGGGCGTCGAAATGAGCAGTTCTTC
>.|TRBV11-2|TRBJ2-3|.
CASLGGPSTDTQYF
TGTGCCAGCTTGGGGGGTCCTAGCACAGATACGCAGTATTTT
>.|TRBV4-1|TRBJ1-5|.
CASSQVELSGLQPQHF
TGCGCCAGCAGCCAAGTAGAATTGTCAGGGCTTCAGCCCCAGCATTTT
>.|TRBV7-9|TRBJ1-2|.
CASSSLTGQSGYTF
TGTGCCAGCAGCTCCCTGACAGGTCAATCTGGCTACACCTTC
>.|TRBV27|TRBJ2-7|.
CASSFVSGTYEQYF
TGTGCCAGCAGTTTCGTCTCAGGCACCTACGAGCAGTACTTC
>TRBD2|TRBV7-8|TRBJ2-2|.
CASSSRLAGLNTGELFF
TGTGCCAGCAGCTCAAGACTAGCGGGCCTGAACACCGGGGAGCTGTTTTTT
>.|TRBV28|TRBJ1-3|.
CASSLTAYSGNTIYF
TGTGCCAGCAGTTTGACAGCTTACTCTGGAAACACCATATATTTT
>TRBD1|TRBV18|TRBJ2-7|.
CASSPTGAYEQYF
TGTGCCAGCTCACCGACAGGGGCCTACGAGCAGTACTTC
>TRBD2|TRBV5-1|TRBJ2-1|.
CASSLAGGDYNEQFF
TGCGCCAGCAGTTTAGCGGGGGGAGACTACAATGAGCAGTTCTTC
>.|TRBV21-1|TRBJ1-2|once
CASSNLGGFGGYTF
TGTGCCAGCAGCAACTTAGGGGGCTTTGGTGGCTACACCTTC
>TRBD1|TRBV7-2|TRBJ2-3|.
CASSIGTGVVDTQYF
TGTGCCAGCAGCATTGGGACAGGGGTTGTAGATACGCAGTATTTT
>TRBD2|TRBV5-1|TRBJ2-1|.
CASSPGLATYNEQFF
TGCGCCAGCAGTCCAGGACTAGCCACCTACAATGAGCAGTTCTTC
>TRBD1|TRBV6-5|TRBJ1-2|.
CASRSTGGVNYGYTF
TGTGCCAGCAGGTCAACAGGGGGGGTTAACTATGGCTACACCTTC
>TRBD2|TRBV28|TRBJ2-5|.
CASSLFREGQETQYF
TGTGCCAGCAGTTTATTCAGGGAGGGCCAAGAGACCCAGTACTTC
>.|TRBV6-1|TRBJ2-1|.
CASSGFSEGTYNEQFF
TGTGCCAGCAGTGGGTTCTCGGAGGGGACCTACAATGAGCAGTTCTTC
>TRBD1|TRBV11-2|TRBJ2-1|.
CASSRNRGSEQFF
TGTGCCAGCAGCCGCAACAGGGGAAGTGAGCAGTTCTTC
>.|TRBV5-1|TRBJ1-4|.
CASSLRAGEEKLFF
TGCGCCAGCAGCCTTAGGGCGGGGGAGGAAAAACTGTTTTTT
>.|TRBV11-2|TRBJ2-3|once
CASSSQYNADTQYF
TGTGCCAGCAGCTCGCAATACAATGCAGATACGCAGTATTTT
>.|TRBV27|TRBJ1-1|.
CASSSGIFNTEAFF
TGTGCCAGCAGTTCGGGGATTTTCAACACTGAAGCTTTCTTT
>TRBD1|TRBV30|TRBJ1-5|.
CAWSTGTWAGSNQPQHF
TGTGCCTGGTCGACAGGGACATGGGCGGGTAGCAATCAGCCCCAGCATTTT
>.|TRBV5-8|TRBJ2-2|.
CASSLAGGTGELFF
TGTGCCAGCAGCTTGGCCGGGGGAACCGGGGAGCTGTTTTTT
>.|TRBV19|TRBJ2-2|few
CASSQRVRNTGELFF
TGTGCCAGTAGCCAGCGGGTAAGGAACACCGGGGAGCTGTTTTTT
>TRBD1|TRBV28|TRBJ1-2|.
CASSNQQGALGYGYTF
TGTGCCAGCAGTAACCAGCAGGGGGCGCTGGGCTATGGCTACACCTTC
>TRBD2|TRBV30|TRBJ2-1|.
CALIGREGLRGNEQFF
TGTGCCCTGATAGGGCGGGAGGGCCTGCGGGGGAATGAGCAGTTCTTC
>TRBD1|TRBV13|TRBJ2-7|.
CASSPGTGIYEQYF
TGTGCCAGCAGCCCCGGGACAGGGATCTACGAGCAGTACTTC
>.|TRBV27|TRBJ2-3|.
CASSFSRTDTQYF
TGTGCCAGCAGTTTCTCCCGCACAGATACGCAGTATTTT
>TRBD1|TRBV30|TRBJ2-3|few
CAWAGGDTQYF
TGTGCCTGGGCAGGGGGAGATACGCAGTATTTT
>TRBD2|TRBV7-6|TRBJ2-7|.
CASSPHRGDSYEQYF
TGTGCCAGCAGCCCCCACCGGGGGGACTCCTACGAGCAGTACTTC
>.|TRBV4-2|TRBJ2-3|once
CASSQVERLDTQYF
TGTGCCAGCAGCCAAGTTGAGCGGCTAGATACGCAGTATTTT
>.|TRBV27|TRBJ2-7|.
CASIRVRGYEQYF
TGTGCCAGCATCCGGGTCAGGGGCTACGAGCAGTACTTC
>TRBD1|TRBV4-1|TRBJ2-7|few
CASSQEDRGGREQYF
TGCGCCAGCAGCCAAGAGGACAGGGGAGGGCGCGAGCAGTACTTC
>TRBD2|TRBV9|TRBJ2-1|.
CASSVGLAGQYNEQFF
TGTGCCAGCAGCGTAGGACTAGCGGGGCAGTACAATGAGCAGTTCTTC
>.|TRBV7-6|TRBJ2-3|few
CASSGRGLRRTDTQYF
TGTGCCAGCAGTGGCAGGGGCCTAAGACGCACAGATACGCAGTATTTT
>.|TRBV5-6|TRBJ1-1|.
CASSPVEGRGTEAFF
TGTGCCAGCAGCCCCGTTGAAGGGCGGGGGACTGAAGCTTTCTTT
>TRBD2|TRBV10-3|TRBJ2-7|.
CAISESGRTSGGTPYEQYF
TGTGCCATCAGTGAGTCAGGCCGGACTAGCGGGGGGACCCCCTACGAGCAGTACTTT
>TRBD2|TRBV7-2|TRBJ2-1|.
CASSSPGTSGLSQFF
TGTGCCAGCAGCTCCCCCGGGACTAGCGGGCTATCACAGTTCTTC
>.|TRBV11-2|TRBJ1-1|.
CASSLDIRGTEAFF
TGTGCCAGCAGCTTAGATATCCGGGGCACTGAAGCTTTCTTT
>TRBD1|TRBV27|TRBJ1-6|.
CASSASTGEKIWALHF
TGTGCCAGCAGTGCTTCGACAGGGGAGAAGATATGGGCCCTCCACTTT
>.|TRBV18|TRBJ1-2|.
CASSPGGANYGYTF
TGTGCCAGCTCACCCGGAGGTGCTAACTATGGCTACACCTTC
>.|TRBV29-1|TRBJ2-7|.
CSVTPQQYSYEQYF
TGCAGCGTTACTCCACAGCAATACTCCTACGAGCAGTACTTC
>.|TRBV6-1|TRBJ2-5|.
CASSDGQALAETQYF
TGTGCCAGCAGTGACGGACAAGCCCTAGCGGAGACCCAGTACTTC
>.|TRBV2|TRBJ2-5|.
CASSEPHRDWQETQYF
TGTGCCAGCAGTGAACCCCACAGGGATTGGCAAGAGACCCAGTACTTC
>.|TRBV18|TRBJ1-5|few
CASSAGAGNQPQHF
TGTGCCAGCTCAGCGGGGGCAGGCAATCAGCCCCAGCATTTT
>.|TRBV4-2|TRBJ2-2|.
CASSGGENTGELFF
TGTGCCAGCAGCGGAGGAGAGAACACCGGGGAGCTGTTTTTT
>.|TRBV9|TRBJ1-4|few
CASSVEGGAANEKLFF
TGTGCCAGCAGCGTAGAAGGGGGTGCGGCTAATGAAAAACTGTTTTTT
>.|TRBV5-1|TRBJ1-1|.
CASSPTSGMGNTEAFF
TGCGCCAGCAGCCCCACGTCAGGGATGGGGAACACTGAAGCTTTCTTT